This record looks at one TCR beta chain sequence and its context. Original handling: Reference gene primer amplification in the assay estimated nucleated cell counts. Data came from immunoSEQ multiplex PCR; TCRdb stores just in-frame clones and leaves some out. V and J calls and clone size follow that table, whereas D and trimming were derived from the DNA. The table lists approximately 100,000 clones, 75% to 90% of them singletons. The data belong to a study of blood T cell repertoires in COVID-19. Study summary: The United States, Italy and Spain provided the acute and convalescent COVID-19 samples. T cells, B-cell-depleted T cells, or PBMCs provided the cDNA or gDNA that served as material.

Germline V CDR1 and CDR2: MNHEY, SMNVEV (reference sequence). CDR3 length equals 17 residues. Between the trimmed V and J ends, which lost 5 bases and 0 bases, there was a span of 14 bases. The clonotype was recovered from an elderly woman with acute or convalescent COVID-19. V gene TRBV27 combines with J gene TRBJ1-6, with D perhaps matching TRBD1 (6 bases). Sample: peripheral blood. CDR3 DNA: TGTGCCAGCAGTAACCGACAGGCCAGCTCCTATAATTCACCCCTCCACTTT. It translates to CASSNRQASSYNSPLHF.